This TCR beta chain emerged from a study of T cell responses to AZD1222 COVID-19 vaccine. Produced via immunoSEQ multiplex PCR; TCRdb's table is partial and in-frame only. The sample has roughly 100,000 clones, nearly 95% seen once. The CDR3 consists of 14 residues. Germline assignment: CDR1 MGHRA and CDR2 YSYEKL. V dropped 0 bases and J dropped 6 bases, with 9 bases sitting between them. This TCR was recovered from an adult in good health. Material: peripheral blood, obtained on day 0 of AZD1222 vaccination. This chain joins TRBV4-1 and TRBJ2-1; D is undetermined. The CDR3: CASSQEWSLNEQFF. For the CDR3, the DNA is TGCGCCAGCAGCCAAGAATGGAGCCTCAATGAGCAGTTCTTC.